The entry that follows covers one T cell receptor beta chain sequence. The sample's time point: peripheral blood 6 weeks after treatment start. The data stem from a study of PD-L1 blockade in urothelial cancer. The investigators introduced synthetic TCR analog templates into each PCR as spikes. Libraries were prepared by immunoSEQ multiplex PCR; TCRdb keeps only in-frame clonotypes and omits some of them. The data hold 100,000 to 150,000 clones, with roughly 86% observed a single time. This specimen was PBMCs, taken around atezolizumab (anti-PD-L1) treatment. The receptor's source is a man in his fifties or sixties with urothelial cancer.

CDR3 region: CASSPTGGLPYEQYF. The CDR3 DNA reads TGTGCCAGCAGCCCAACTGGCGGCCTTCCCTACGAGCAGTACTTC. The chain uses TRBV7-9 and TRBJ2-7; D uncertain. CDR3 length equals 15 residues. The ends were cut back, 5 bases at V and 2 bases at J, with 16 bases in the middle. The germline CDR1 and CDR2 sequences are SEHNR and FQNEAQ (reference sequence).